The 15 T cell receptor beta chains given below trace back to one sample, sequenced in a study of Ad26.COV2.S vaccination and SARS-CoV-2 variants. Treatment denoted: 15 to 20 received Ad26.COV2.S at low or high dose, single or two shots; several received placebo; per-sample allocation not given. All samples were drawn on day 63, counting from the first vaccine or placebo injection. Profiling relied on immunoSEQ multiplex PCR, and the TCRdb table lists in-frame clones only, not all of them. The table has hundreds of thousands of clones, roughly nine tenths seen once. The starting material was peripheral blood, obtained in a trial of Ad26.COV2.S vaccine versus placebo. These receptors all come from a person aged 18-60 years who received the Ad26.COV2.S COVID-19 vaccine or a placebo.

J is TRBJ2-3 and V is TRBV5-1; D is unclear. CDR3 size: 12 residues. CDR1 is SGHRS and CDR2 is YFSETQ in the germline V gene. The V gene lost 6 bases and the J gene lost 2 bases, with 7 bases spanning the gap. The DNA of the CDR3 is TGCGCCAGCATCGGCCTCACAGATACGCAGTATTTT. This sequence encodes CASIGLTDTQYF. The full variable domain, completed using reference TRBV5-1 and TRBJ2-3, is KAGVTQTPRYLIKTRGQQVTLSCSPISGHRSVSWYQQTPGQGLQFLFEYFSETQRNKGNFPGRFSGRQFSNSRSEMNVSTLELGDSALYLCASIGLTDTQYFGPGTRLTVL.

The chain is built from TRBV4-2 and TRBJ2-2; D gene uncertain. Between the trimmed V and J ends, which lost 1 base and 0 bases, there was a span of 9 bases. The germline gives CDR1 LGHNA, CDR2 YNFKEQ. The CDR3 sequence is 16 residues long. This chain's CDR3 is CASSQGVTANTGELFF. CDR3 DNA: TGTGCCAGCAGCCAAGGTGTAACTGCGAACACCGGGGAGCTGTTTTTT.

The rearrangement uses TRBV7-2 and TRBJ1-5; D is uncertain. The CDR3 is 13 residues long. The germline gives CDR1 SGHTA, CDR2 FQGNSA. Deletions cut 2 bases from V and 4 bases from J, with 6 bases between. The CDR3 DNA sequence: TGTGCCAGCAGCTTATCAGTAAATCAGCCCCAGCATTTT. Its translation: CASSLSVNQPQHF. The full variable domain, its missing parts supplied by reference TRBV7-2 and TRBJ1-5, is GAGVSQSPSNKVTEKGKDVELRCDPISGHTALYWYRQSLGQGLEFLIYFQGNSAPDKSGLPSDRFSAERTGGSVSTLTIQRTQQEDSAVYLCASSLSVNQPQHFGDGTRLSIL.

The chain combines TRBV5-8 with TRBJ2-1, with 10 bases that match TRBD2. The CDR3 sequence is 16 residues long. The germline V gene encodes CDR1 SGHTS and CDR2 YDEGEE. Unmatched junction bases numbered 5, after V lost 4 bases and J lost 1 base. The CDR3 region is CASSAGLARSYNEQFF. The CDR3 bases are TGTGCCAGCAGCGCGGGACTAGCGAGGTCCTACAATGAGCAGTTCTTC.

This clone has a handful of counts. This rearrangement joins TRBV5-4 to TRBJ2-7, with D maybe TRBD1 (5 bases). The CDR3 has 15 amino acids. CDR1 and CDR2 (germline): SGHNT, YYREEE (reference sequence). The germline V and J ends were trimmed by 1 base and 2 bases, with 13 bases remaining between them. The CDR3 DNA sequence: TGTGCCAGCAGCTTGAGGGCAGGGCGCACCTACGAGCAGTACTTC. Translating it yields CASSLRAGRTYEQYF.

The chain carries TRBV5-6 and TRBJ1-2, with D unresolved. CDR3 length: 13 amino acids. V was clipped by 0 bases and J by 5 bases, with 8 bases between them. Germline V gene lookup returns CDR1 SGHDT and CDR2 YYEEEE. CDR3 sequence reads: CASSLATLYGYTF. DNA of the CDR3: TGTGCCAGCAGCTTGGCGACGTTATATGGCTACACCTTC.

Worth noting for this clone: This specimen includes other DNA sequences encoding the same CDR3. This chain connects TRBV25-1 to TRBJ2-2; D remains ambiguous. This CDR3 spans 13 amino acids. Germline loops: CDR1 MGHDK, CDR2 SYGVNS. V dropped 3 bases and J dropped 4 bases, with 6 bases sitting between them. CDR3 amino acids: CASSDFLTGELFF. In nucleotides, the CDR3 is TGTGCCAGCAGTGACTTCCTCACCGGGGAGCTGTTTTTT.

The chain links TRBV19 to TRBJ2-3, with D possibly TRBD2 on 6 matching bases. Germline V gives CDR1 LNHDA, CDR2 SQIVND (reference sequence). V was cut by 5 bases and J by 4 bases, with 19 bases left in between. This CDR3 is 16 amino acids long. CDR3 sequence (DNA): TGTGCCAGTAGTGGTACCCCCGCGGGATTGGCAGATACGCAGTATTTT. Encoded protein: CASSGTPAGLADTQYF.

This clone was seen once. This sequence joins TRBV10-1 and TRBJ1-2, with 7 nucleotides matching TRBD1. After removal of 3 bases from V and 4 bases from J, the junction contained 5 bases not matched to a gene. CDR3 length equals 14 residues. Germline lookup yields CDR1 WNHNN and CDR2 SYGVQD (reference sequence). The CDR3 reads CASSEGGAGYGYTF. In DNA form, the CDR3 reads TGCGCCAGCAGTGAAGGGGGCGCCGGCTATGGCTACACCTTC.

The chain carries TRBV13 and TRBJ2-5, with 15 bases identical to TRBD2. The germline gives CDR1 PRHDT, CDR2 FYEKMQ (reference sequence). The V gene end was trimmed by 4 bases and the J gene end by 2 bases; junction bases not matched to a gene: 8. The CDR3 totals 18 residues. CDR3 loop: CASSSAGTSGRMQETQYF. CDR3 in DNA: TGTGCCAGCAGCTCAGCCGGGACTAGCGGGAGGATGCAAGAGACCCAGTACTTC.

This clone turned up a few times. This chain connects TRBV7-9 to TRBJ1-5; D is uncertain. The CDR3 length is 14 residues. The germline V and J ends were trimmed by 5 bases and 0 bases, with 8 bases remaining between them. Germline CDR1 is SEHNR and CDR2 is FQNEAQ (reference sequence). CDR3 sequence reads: CASSQESSNQPQHF. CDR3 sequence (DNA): TGTGCCAGCAGCCAGGAAAGTAGCAATCAGCCCCAGCATTTT. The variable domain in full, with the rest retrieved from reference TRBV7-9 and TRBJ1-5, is DTGVSQNPRHKITKRGQNVTFRCDPISEHNRLYWYRQTLGQGPEFLTYFQNEAQLEKSRLLSDRFSAERPKGSFSTLEIQRTEQGDSAMYLCASSQESSNQPQHFGDGTRLSIL.

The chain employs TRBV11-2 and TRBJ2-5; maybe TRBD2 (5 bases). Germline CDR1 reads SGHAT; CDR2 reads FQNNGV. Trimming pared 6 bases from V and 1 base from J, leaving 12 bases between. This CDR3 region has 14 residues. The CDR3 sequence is CASSPGLPQETQYF. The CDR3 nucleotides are TGTGCCAGCAGTCCAGGACTCCCCCAAGAGACCCAGTACTTC.

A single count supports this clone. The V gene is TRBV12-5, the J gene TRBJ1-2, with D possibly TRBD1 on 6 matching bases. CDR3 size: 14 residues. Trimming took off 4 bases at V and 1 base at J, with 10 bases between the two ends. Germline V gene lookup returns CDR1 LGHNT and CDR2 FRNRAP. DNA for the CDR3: TGTGCTAGTGGTTCACAGGGTCTTAACTATGGCTACACCTTC. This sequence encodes CASGSQGLNYGYTF.

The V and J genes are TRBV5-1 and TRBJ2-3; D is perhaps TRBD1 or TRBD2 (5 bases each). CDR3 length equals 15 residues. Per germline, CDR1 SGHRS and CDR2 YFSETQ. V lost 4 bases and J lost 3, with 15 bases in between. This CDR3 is CASSISGTNTDTQYF. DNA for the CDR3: TGCGCCAGCAGCATTTCGGGGACGAATACAGATACGCAGTATTTT. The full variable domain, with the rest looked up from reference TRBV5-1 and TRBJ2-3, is KAGVTQTPRYLIKTRGQQVTLSCSPISGHRSVSWYQQTPGQGLQFLFEYFSETQRNKGNFPGRFSGRQFSNSRSEMNVSTLELGDSALYLCASSISGTNTDTQYFGPGTRLTVL.

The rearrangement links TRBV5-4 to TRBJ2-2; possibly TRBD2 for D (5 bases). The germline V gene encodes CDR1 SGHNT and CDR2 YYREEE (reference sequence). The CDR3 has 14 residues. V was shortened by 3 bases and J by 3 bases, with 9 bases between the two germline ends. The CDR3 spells CASSSPADTGELFF. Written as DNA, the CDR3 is TGTGCCAGCAGCTCACCAGCGGACACCGGGGAGCTGTTTTTT. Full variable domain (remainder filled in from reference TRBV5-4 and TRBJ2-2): ETGVTQSPTHLIKTRGQQVTLRCSSQSGHNTVSWYQQALGQGPQFIFQYYREEENGRGNFPPRFSGLQFPNYSSELNVNALELDDSALYLCASSSPADTGELFFGEGSRLTVL.